This TCR beta chain was observed in a study of T cells expressing NK-cell markers. cDNA encoding TCR beta was synthesized via 5'RACE template switching incorporating UMIs. Reanalyzing the 5' RACE reads, TCRdb keeps one entry per CDR3 protein, without DNA. The data include roughly 390,000 distinct CDR3 sequences; the top ten clones carry roughly 10%. The germline V gene has CDR1 MNHNS and CDR2 SASEGT. The CDR3 totals 18 residues. Sequences were obtained from blood T cells: a sorted CD56 or NKG2C T cell subset, CD4+ or CD8+ T cells, or bulk PBMC T cells (not recorded which). This receptor was identified in a woman in her 50s in good health. The V call is TRBV6-1, the J call TRBJ2-6; TCRdb's assignment of TRBD2 cannot be checked, as there is no DNA. The chain's CDR3 is CASKIQAGGGSGANVLTF.